This TCR beta chain derives from a study of blood T cell dynamics during melanoma immunotherapy. Clones were read by immunoSEQ multiplex PCR, and TCRdb kept only the in-frame ones, dropping some. This sample has under 15,000 clones, with 85% to 90% found just once. V lost 7 bases and J 2 bases, leaving 11 bases between the germline ends. The CDR3 has 14 residues. Germline V gene lookup returns CDR1 SGHAT and CDR2 FQDESV (reference sequence). Indicated time point: pre-treatment baseline. This TCR derives from a human donor with melanoma. The rearrangement links TRBV11-1 to TRBJ2-2; no firm D call. Material: blood, obtained from a patient treated with checkpoint blockade. Here the CDR3 DNA reads TGTGCCAGCACCGACCGACAAAACACCGGGGAGCTGTTTTTT. Protein sequence: CASTDRQNTGELFF.